These 3 T cell receptor beta chains were sequenced from one sample in a study of monozygotic twins with inflammatory bowel disease. From its re-call of the 5' RACE reads, TCRdb lists each CDR3 protein once, without DNA. The data include fewer than 550,000 distinct CDR3 sequences; the top ten clones carry about 2.4%. Input material: blood. These receptors all stem from a human donor with ulcerative colitis or Crohn's disease, or a healthy co-twin of an affected twin (not recorded which).

The V gene is TRBV6-5, the J gene TRBJ1-2. Germline lookup yields CDR1 MNHEY and CDR2 SVGAGI. The CDR3 spans 12 residues. The CDR3 loop reads CASSQQNYGYTF.

The chain uses TRBV7-2 and TRBJ1-1. Germline lookup yields CDR1 SGHTA and CDR2 FQGNSA. The CDR3 spans 17 residues. The CDR3 loop reads CASSLVPEDPMNTEAFF.

V and J are TRBV28 and TRBJ2-1; there is no DNA to check the TCRdb D call of TRBD2. The CDR3 has 13 residues. Germline CDR1 is MDHEN and CDR2 is SYDVKM. CDR3 amino acids: CASSLAGGDEQFF.